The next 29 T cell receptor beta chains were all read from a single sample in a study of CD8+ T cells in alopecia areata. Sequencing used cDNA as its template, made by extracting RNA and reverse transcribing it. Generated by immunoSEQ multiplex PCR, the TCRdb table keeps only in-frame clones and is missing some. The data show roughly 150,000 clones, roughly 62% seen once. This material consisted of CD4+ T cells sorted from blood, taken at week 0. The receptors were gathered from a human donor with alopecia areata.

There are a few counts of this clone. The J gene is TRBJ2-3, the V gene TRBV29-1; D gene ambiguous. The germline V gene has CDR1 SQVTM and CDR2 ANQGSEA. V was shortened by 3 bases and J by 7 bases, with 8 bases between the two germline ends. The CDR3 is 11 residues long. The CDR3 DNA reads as TGCAGCGTTGAGGTCATAAATACGCAGTATTTT. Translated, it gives CSVEVINTQYF.

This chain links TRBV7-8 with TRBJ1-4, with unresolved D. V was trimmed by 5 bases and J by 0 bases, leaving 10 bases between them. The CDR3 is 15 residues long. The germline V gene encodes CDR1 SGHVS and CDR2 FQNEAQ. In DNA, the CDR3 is TGTGCCAGCAGCGGACGCATAGCAACTAATGAAAAACTGTTTTTT. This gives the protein CASSGRIATNEKLFF. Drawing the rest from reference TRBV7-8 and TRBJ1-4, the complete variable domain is GAGVSQSPRYKVAKRGQDVALRCDPISGHVSLFWYQQALGQGPEFLTYFQNEAQLDKSGLPSDRFFAERPEGSVSTLKIQRTQQEDSAVYLCASSGRIATNEKLFFGSGTQLSVL.

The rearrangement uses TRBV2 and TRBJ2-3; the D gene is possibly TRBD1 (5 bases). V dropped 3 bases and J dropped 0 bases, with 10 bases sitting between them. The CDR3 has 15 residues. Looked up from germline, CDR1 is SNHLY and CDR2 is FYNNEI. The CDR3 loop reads CASSDRGTSTDTQYF. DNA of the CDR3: TGTGCCAGCAGTGATAGGGGAACTAGCACAGATACGCAGTATTTT.

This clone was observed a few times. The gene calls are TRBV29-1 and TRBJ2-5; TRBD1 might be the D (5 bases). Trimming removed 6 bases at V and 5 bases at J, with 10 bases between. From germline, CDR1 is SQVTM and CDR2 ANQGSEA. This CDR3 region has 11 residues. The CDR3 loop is CSVIQAETQYF. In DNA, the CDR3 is TGCAGCGTGATACAGGCGGAGACCCAGTACTTC.

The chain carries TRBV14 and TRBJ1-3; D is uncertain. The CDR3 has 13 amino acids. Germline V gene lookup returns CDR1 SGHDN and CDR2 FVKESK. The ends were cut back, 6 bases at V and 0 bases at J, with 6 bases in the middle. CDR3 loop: CASRSLSGNTIYF. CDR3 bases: TGTGCCAGCAGAAGTCTCTCTGGAAACACCATATATTTT.

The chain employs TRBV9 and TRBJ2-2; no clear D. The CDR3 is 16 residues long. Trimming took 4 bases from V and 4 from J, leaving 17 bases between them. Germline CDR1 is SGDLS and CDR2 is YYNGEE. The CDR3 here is CASSFRAPLRTGELFF. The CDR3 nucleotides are TGTGCCAGCAGCTTTAGGGCCCCCCTTCGCACCGGGGAGCTGTTTTTT.

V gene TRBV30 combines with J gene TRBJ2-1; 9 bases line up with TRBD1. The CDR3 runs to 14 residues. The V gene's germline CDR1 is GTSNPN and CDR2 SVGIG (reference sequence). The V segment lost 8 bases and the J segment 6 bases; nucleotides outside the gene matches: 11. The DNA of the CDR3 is TGTGCCGCAACCCGGGACAGGGCGCTCAATGAGCAGTTCTTC. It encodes CAATRDRALNEQFF. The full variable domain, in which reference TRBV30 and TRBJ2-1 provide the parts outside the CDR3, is SQTIHQWPATLVQPVGSPLSLECTVEGTSNPNLYWYRQAAGRGLQLLFYSVGIGQISSEVPQNLSASRPQDRQFILSSKKLLLSDSGFYLCAATRDRALNEQFFGPGTRLTVL.

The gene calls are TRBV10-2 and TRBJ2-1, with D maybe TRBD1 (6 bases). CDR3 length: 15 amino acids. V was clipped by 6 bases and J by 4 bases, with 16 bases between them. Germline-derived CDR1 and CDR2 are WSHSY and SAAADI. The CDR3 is CASRRAGVDYNEQFF. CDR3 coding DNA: TGCGCCAGCAGGAGGGCAGGGGTGGATTACAATGAGCAGTTCTTC.

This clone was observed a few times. CDR3 amino acids: CSVSQNTGELFF. The CDR3 DNA is TGCAGCGTTTCACAGAACACCGGGGAGCTGTTTTTT. V is TRBV29-1 and J is TRBJ2-2; no firm D call. Trimming removed 5 bases from V and 1 base from J, with 5 bases in between. There are 12 residues in the CDR3. Germline loops: CDR1 SQVTM, CDR2 ANQGSEA.

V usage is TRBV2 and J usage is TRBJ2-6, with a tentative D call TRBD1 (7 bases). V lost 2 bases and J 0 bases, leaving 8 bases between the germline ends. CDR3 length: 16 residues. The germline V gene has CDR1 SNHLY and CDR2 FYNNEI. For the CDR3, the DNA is TGTGCCAGCAGTGAACAGGGGGGCTCTGGGGCCAACGTCCTGACTTTC. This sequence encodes CASSEQGGSGANVLTF.

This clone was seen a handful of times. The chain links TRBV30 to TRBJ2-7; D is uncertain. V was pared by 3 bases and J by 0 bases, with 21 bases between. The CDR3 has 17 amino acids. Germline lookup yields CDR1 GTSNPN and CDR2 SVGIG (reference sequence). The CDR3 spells CAWSHRPLYSSSYEQYF. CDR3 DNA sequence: TGTGCCTGGAGCCACAGACCCTTATACTCGAGCTCCTACGAGCAGTACTTC.

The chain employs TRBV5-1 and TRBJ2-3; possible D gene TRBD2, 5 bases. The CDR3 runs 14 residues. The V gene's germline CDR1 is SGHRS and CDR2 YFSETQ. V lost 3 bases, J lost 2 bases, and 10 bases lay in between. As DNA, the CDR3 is TGCGCCAGCAGCTACGGACTTAACACAGATACGCAGTATTTT. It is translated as CASSYGLNTDTQYF.

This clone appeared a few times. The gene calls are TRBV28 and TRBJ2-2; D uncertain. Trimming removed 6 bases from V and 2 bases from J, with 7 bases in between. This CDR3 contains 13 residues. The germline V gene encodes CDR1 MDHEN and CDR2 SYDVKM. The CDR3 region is CASRQPNTGELFF. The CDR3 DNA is TGTGCCAGCAGGCAGCCTAACACCGGGGAGCTGTTTTTT.

The DNA of the CDR3 is TGCAGTGCTAGAGATAGGAGGGCCCAGCATTTT. This encodes CSARDRRAQHF. The rearrangement uses TRBV20-1 and TRBJ1-5; D gene uncertain. From germline, CDR1 is DFQATT and CDR2 SNEGSKA (reference sequence). The CDR3 consists of 11 residues. Trimming took off 0 bases at V and 11 bases at J, with 8 bases between the two ends.

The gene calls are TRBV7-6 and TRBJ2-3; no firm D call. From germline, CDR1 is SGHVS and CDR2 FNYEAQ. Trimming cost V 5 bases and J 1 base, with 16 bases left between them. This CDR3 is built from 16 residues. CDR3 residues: CASSDPRATGTDTQYF. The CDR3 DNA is TGTGCCAGCAGCGACCCCCGGGCGACCGGCACAGATACGCAGTATTTT.

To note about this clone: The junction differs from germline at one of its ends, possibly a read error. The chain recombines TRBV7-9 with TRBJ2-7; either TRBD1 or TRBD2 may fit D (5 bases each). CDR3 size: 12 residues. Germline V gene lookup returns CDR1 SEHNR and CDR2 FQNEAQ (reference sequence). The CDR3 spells CASSLTSGTVGF. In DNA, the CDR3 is TGTGCCAGCAGCTTAACATCCGGGACCGTAGGCTTC. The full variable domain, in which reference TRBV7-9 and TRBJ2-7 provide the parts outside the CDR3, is DTGVSQNPRHKITKRGQNVTFRCDPISEHNRLYWYRQTLGQGPEFLTYFQNEAQLEKSRLLSDRFSAERPKGSFSTLEIQRTEQGDSAMYLCASSLTSGTVGFGPGTRLTVT.

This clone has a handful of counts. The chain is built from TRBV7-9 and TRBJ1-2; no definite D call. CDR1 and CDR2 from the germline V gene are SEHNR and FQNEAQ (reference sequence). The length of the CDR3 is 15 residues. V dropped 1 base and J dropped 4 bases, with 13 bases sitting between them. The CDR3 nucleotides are TGTGCCAGCAGCTTAGAAGGAGACAAGGGCTATGGCTACACCTTC. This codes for CASSLEGDKGYGYTF.

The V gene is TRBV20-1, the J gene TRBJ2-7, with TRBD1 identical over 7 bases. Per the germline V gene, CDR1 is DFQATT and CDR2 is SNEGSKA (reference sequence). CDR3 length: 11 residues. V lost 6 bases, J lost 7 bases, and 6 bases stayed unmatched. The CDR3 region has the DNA TGCAGTGCACCTCGGACAGGAGAGCAGTACTTC. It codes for CSAPRTGEQYF.

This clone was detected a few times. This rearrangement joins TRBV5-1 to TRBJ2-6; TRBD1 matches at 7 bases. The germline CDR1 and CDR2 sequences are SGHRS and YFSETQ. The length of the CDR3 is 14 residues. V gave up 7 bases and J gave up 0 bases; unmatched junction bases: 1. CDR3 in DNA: TGCGCCAGCTGGACAGGCTCTGGGGCCAACGTCCTGACTTTC. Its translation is CASWTGSGANVLTF.

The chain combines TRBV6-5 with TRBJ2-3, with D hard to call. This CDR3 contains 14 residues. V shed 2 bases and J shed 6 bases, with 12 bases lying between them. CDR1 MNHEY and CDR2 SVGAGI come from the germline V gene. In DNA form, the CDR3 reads TGTGCCAGCAGTTACGGGGAAGGGTGGGATACGCAGTATTTT. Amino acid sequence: CASSYGEGWDTQYF.

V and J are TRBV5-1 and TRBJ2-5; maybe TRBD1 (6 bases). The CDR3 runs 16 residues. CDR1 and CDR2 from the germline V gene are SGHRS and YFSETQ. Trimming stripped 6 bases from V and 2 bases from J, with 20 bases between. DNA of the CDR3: TGCGCCAGCACCCCGAGTGGGGGCGTTAGGCAAGAGACCCAGTACTTC. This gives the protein CASTPSGGVRQETQYF. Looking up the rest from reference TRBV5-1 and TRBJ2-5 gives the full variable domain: KAGVTQTPRYLIKTRGQQVTLSCSPISGHRSVSWYQQTPGQGLQFLFEYFSETQRNKGNFPGRFSGRQFSNSRSEMNVSTLELGDSALYLCASTPSGGVRQETQYFGPGTRLLVL.

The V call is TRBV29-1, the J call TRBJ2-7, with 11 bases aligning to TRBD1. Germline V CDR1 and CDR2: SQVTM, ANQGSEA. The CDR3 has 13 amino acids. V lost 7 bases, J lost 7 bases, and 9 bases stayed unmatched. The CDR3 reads CSGRGQGVQEQYF. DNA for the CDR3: TGCAGCGGAAGGGGACAGGGGGTTCAGGAGCAGTACTTC.

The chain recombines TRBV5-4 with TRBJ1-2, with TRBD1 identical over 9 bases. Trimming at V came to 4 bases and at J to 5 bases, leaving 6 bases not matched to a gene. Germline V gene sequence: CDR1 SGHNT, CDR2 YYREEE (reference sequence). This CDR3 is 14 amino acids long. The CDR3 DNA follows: TGTGCCAGCAGCCCGACTGGACAGGGGTATGGCTACACCTTC. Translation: CASSPTGQGYGYTF.

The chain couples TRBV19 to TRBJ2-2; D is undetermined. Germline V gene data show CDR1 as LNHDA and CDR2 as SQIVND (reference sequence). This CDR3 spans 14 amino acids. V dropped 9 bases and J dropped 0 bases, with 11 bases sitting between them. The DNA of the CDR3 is TGTGCCAGCGCCAAGAGGCCGAACACCGGGGAGCTGTTTTTT. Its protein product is CASAKRPNTGELFF.

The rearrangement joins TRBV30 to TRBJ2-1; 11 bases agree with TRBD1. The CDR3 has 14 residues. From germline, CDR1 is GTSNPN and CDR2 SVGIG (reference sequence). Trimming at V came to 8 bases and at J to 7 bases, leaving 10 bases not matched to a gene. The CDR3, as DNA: TGTGCCGGGCACACCGGGACAGGGGGGAATGAGCAGTTCTTC. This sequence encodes CAGHTGTGGNEQFF.

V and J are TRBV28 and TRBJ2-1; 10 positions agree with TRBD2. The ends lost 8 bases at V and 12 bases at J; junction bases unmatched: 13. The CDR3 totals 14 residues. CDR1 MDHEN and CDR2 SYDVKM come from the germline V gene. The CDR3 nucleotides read TGTGCCAGCGTGCCGGGACTAGCGTCTACAGGGCAGTTCTTC. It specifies CASVPGLASTGQFF.

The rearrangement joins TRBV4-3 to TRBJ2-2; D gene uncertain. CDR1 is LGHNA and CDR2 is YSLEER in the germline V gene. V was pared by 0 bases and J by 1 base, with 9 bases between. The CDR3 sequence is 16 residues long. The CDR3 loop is CASSQDVYGNTGELFF. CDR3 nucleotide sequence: TGCGCCAGCAGCCAAGACGTGTACGGGAACACCGGGGAGCTGTTTTTT.

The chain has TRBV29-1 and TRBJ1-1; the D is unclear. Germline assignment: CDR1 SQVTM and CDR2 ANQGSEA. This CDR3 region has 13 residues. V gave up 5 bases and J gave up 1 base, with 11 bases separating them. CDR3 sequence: CSVSGWGNTEAFF. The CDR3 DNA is TGCAGCGTTTCAGGATGGGGGAACACTGAAGCTTTCTTT.

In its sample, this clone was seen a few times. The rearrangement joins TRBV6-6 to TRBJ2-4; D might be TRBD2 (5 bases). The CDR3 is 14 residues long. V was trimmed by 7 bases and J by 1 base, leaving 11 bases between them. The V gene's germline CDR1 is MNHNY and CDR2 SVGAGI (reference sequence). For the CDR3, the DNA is TGTGCCAGCATACTAGATCGGGCCAAAAACATTCAGTACTTC. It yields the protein CASILDRAKNIQYF.